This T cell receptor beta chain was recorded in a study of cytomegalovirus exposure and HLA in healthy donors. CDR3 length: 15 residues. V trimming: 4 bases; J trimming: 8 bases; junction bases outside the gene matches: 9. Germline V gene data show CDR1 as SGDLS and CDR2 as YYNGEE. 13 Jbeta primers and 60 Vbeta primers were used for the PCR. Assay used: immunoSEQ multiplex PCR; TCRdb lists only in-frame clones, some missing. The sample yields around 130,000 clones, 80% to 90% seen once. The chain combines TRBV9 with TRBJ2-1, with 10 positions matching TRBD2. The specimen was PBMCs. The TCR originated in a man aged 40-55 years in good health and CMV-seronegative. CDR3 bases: TGTGCCAGCAGCCCAAAGGCTAGCGGGGGCTATGAGCAGTTCTTC. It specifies CASSPKASGGYEQFF.